The present TCR beta chain was sequenced within a study of siplizumab effects on memory and regulatory T cells. Repertoires were generated with immunoSEQ multiplex PCR, while TCRdb's copy carries only in-frame clones and drops some. In the table there are about 64,000 clones, roughly 97% of which are singletons. The germline CDR1 and CDR2 sequences are SGDLS and YYNGEE. The V segment lost 4 bases and the J segment 7 bases; nucleotides outside the gene matches: 2. This CDR3 is built from 12 residues. As regards this clone: Its antigen remains unidentified.

Whole-study results and caveats: An assignable naive or memory phenotype was lacking in roughly 80-97% of proliferating CD4+ or CD8+ clones. Mapping to unstimulated subsets was achieved for only a minor fraction of alloreactive clones.

Sequencing input: naive CD8+ T cells sorted from blood. The V and J genes are TRBV9 and TRBJ2-1; TRBD1 matches at 7 bases. This TCR was sampled from a human donor in good health. The CDR3 region is CASSTTGNEQFF. CDR3 in DNA: TGTGCCAGCAGCACGACAGGGAATGAGCAGTTCTTC.